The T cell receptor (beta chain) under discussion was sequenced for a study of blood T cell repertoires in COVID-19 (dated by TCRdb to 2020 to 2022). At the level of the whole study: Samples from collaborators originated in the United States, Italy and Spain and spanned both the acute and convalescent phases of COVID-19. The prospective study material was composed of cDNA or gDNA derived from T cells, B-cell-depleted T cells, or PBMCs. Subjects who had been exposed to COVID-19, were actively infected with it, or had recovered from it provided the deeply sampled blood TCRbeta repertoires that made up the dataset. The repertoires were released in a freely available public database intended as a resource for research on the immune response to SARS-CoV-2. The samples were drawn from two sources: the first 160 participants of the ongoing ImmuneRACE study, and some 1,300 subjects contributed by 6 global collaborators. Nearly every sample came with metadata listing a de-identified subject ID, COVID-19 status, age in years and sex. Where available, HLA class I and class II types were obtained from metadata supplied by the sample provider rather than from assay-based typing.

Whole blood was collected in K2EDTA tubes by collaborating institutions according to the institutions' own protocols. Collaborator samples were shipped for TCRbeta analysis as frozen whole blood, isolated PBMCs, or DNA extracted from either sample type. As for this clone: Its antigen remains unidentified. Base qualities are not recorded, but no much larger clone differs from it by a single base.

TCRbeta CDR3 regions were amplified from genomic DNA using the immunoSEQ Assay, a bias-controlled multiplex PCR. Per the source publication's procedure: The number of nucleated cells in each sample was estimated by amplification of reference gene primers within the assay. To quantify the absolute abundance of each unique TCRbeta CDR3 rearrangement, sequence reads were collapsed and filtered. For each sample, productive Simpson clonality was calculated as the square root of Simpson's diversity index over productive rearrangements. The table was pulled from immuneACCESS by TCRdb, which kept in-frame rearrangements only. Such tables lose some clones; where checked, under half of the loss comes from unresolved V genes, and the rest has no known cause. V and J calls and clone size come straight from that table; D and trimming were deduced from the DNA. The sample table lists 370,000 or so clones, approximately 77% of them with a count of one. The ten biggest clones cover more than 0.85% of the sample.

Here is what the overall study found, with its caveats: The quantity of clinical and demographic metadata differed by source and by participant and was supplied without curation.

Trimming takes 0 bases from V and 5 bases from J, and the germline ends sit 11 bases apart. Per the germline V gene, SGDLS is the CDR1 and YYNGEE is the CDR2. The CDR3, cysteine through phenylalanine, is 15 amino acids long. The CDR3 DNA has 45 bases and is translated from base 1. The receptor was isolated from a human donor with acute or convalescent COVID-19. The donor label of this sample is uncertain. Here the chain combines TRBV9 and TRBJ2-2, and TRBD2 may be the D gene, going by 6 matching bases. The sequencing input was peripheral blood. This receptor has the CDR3 CASSVAWGGTGELFF. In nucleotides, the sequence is TGTGCCAGCAGCGTAGCGTGGGGAGGAACCGGGGAGCTGTTTTTT.